The rows below give T cell receptor beta chains drawn from one sample of a study of OX40 agonist ivuxolimab in advanced cancers. Method: immunoSEQ multiplex PCR; TCRdb's copy keeps in-frame clones and lacks some. The table lists about 35,000 clones, more than 60% of them singletons. The sequencing used CD4+ or CD8+ T cells sorted from blood, collected in a trial of the OX40 agonist ivuxolimab. The origin of the receptors is an adult with an advanced solid tumor such as melanoma, head and neck, liver or kidney cancer. Each CDR3 is given with its conserved first and last residue. The order of the fields is V gene, J gene, CDR3 protein.

>TRBV5-1|TRBJ2-1
CASSLDGGAVNEQFF
>TRBV7-2|TRBJ2-2
CASSLLSTDTTGELFF
>TRBV14|TRBJ1-3
CASSQDRPGVYGNTIYF
>TRBV9|TRBJ2-2
CASSSSGLSPGELFF
>TRBV2|TRBJ2-7
CASSEAGNQRGEQYF
>TRBV5-4|TRBJ2-5
CASSFVGSQETQYF
>TRBV5-6|TRBJ1-4
CASSYRQGDEKLFF
>TRBV5-1|TRBJ2-3
CASSPEGSMYTQYF
>TRBV4-1|TRBJ2-4
CASSQRGAGDRAKNIQYF
>TRBV6-5|TRBJ1-2
CASSQDARAASYTF
>TRBV6-1|TRBJ1-6
CASSEDLGQASSYNSPLHF
>TRBV6-6|TRBJ1-3
CASSRDRGGGPGIYF
>TRBV7-9|TRBJ2-5
CASSGGGAETQYF
>TRBV4-1|TRBJ2-3
CASSQDQRARTDTQYF
>TRBV5-1|TRBJ1-1
CASSVRGNTEAFF
>TRBV11-2|TRBJ1-2
CASTPHGEGYTF
>TRBV4-1|TRBJ1-3
CASSQTRGNTIYF
>TRBV10-2|TRBJ1-4
CASRGQGENEKLFF
>TRBV30|TRBJ1-1
CAWSVRPGPYRTGGAEAFF
>TRBV2|TRBJ1-5
CASTTGGGKVWQPQHF
>TRBV7-9|TRBJ2-3
CASSLGRAGARTDTQYF
>TRBV11-2|TRBJ1-1
CASSSSGGHTEAFF
>TRBV11-2|TRBJ1-5
CASSLEFGTENQPQHF
>TRBV15|TRBJ2-5
CATSRDLGEETQYF
>TRBV5-4|TRBJ2-7
CASSTGTSGNSLREQYF
>TRBV18|TRBJ2-2
CATRRQDRTGELFF
>TRBV6-5|TRBJ1-5
CASRRQGSNQPQHF
>TRBV7-2|TRBJ2-7
CASIPGTSRPEQYF
>TRBV4-1|TRBJ2-4
CASSQDVGLAGGVKNIQYF
>TRBV6-1|TRBJ1-2
CASTTEGGIGDGYTF
>TRBV5-1|TRBJ2-7
CASSLAGGTGNYEQYF
>TRBV2|TRBJ2-7
CASREDHRQQYF
>TRBV21-1|TRBJ1-2
CASSKVVPTDPVDGYTF
>TRBV29-1|TRBJ1-1
CSVEYTPSWNTEAFF
>TRBV21-1|TRBJ2-7
CASVEGANPEQYF
>TRBV10-3|TRBJ2-1
CAISDGGSGEQFF
>TRBV5-1|TRBJ1-1
CASSLTVNTEAFF
>TRBV19|TRBJ1-2
CASTHPGGSDYGYTF
>TRBV27|TRBJ2-2
CASSLEGGELFF
>TRBV4-2|TRBJ2-2
CASSPSTTYTGELFF
>TRBV7-3|TRBJ2-3
CASSRRESTDTQYF
>TRBV5-1|TRBJ2-7
CASSLAGTSVAEQYF
>TRBV19|TRBJ2-2
CASITRTGELFF
>TRBV28|TRBJ2-5
CASSDLRTGSQETQYF
>TRBV12-5|TRBJ2-1
CASGLGDNEQFF
>TRBV5-1|TRBJ2-5
CASSPGTGGYQETQYF
>TRBV5-6|TRBJ2-7
CASSYSGTATYEQYF
>TRBV5-1|TRBJ2-1
CASSPPGTPYNEQFF
>TRBV7-2|TRBJ1-1
CASSLAQNTEAFF
>TRBV10-3|TRBJ2-7
CAISESREKISYEQYF
>TRBV9|TRBJ2-2
CASSVESTGELFF
>TRBV5-5|TRBJ1-5
CASSYWDRASGYSNQPQHF